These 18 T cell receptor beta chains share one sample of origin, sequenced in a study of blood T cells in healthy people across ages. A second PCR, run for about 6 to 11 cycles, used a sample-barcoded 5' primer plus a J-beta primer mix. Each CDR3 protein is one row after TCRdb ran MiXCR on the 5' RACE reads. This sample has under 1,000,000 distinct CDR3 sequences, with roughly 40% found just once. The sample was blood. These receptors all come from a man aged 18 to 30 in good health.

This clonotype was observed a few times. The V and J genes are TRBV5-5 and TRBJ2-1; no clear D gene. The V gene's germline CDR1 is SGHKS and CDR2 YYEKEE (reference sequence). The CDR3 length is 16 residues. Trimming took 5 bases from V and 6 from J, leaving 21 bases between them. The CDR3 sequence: CASRLLGLQPVNEQFF. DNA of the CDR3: TGTGCCAGCAGGTTGCTCGGGCTACAACCCGTCAATGAGCAGTTCTTC.

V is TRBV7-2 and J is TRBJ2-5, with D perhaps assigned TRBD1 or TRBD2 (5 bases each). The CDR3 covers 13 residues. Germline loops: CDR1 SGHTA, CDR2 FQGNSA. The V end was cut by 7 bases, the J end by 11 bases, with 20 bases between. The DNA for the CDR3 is TGTGCCAGCACCATTGTAGCTGGGGGTGAGCAGTACTTC. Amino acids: CASTIVAGGEQYF.

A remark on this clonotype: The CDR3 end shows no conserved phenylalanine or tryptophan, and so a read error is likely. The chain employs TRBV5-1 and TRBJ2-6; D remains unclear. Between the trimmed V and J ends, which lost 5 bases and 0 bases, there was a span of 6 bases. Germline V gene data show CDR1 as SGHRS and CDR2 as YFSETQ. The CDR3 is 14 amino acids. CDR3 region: CASSESSGANVLTY. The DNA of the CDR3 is TGCGCCAGCAGTGAGTCCTCTGGGGCCAACGTCCTGACTTAC.

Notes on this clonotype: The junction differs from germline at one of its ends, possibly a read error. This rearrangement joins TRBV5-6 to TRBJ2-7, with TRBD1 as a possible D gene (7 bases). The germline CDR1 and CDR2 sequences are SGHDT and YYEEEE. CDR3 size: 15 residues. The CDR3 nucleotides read TGTGCCAACAGCCTATTCAGGGGGGCTAAGGGCGAGCAGTACTTC. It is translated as CANSLFRGAKGEQYF.

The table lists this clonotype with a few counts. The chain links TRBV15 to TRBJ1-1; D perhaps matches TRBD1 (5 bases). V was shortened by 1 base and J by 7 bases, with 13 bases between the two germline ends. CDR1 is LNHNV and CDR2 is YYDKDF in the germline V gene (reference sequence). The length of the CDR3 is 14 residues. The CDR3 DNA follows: TGTGCCACCAGCAGAGGTCCCGGGGACCTTGAAGCTTTCTTT. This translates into CATSRGPGDLEAFF.

CDR3 region: CASSFYELAGAQETQYF. The CDR3 DNA sequence: TGTGCCAGCAGCTTTTATGAACTAGCGGGGGCCCAAGAGACCCAGTACTTC. The chain links TRBV7-9 to TRBJ2-5, with 11 bases identical to TRBD2. From germline, CDR1 is SEHNR and CDR2 FQNEAQ (reference sequence). CDR3 length: 17 amino acids. The J segment lost 1 base and the V segment lost 3 bases, leaving 7 bases of the junction unmatched.

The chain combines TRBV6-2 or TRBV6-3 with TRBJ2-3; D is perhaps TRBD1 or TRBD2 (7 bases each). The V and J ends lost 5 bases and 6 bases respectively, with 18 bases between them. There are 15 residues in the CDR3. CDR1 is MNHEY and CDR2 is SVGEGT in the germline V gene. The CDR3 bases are TGTGCCAGCAGTCCCGGGGGGACAGTCGGTGATACGCAGTATTTT. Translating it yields CASSPGGTVGDTQYF.

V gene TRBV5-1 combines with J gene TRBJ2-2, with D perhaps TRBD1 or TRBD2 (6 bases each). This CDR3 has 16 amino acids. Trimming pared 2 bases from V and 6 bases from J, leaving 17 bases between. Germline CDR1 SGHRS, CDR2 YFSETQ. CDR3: CASSLIPLEGAGELFF. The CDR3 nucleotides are TGCGCCAGCAGCTTAATCCCGTTGGAGGGGGCCGGGGAGCTGTTTTTT.

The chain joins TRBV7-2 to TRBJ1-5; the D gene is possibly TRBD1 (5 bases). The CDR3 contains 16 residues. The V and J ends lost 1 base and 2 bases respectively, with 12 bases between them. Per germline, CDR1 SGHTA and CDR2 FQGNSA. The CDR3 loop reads CASSLGWGRGNQPQHF. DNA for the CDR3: TGTGCCAGCAGCTTAGGGTGGGGGAGAGGCAATCAGCCCCAGCATTTT.

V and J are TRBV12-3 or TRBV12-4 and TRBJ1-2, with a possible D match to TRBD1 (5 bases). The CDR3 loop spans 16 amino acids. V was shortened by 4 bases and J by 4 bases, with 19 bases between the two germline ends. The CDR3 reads CASSSFDKPGAYGYTF. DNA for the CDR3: TGTGCCAGCAGTTCCTTTGATAAACCTGGGGCCTATGGCTACACCTTC.

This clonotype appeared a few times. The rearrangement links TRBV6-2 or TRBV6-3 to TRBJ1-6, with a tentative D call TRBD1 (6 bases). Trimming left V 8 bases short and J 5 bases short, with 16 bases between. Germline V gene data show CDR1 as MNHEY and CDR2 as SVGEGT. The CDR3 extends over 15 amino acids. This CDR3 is CASFAQTGDNSPLHF. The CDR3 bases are TGTGCCAGCTTCGCCCAGACAGGAGATAATTCACCCCTCCACTTT.

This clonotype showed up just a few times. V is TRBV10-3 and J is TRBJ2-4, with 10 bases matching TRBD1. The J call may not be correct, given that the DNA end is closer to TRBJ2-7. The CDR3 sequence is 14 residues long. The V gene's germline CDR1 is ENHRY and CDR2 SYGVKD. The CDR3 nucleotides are TGTGCCATCCAAGACCCGGGACAGGGGATCGAGCAGTACTTC. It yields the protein CAIQDPGQGIEQYF.

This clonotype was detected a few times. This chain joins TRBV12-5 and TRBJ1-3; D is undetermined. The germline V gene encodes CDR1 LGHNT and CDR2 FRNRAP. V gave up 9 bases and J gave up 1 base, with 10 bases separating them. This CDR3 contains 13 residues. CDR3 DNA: TGTGCTAGCTGCCTTGTTTCTGGAAACACCATATATTTT. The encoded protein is CASCLVSGNTIYF.

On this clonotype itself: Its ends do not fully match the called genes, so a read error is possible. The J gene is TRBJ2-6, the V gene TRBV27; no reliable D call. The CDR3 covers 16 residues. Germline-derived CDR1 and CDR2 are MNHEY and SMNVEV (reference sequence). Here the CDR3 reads CVSSSRLSSGANVLTF. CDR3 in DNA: TGTGTCAGCAGTTCCCGGTTGAGCTCTGGGGCCAACGTCCTGACTTTC.

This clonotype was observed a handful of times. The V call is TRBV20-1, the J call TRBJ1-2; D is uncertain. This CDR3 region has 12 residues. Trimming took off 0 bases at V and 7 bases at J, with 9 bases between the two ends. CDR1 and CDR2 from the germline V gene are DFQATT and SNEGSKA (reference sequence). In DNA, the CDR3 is TGCAGTGCTAGAGATGCGGGTAGTGGCTACACCTTC. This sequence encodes CSARDAGSGYTF.

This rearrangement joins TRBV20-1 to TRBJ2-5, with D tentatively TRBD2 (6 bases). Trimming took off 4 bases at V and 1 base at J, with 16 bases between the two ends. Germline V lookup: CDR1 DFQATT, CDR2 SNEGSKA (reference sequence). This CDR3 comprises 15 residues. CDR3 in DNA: TGCAGTGCTACATACCCGGGGGACTTCCAAGAGACCCAGTACTTC. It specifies CSATYPGDFQETQYF.

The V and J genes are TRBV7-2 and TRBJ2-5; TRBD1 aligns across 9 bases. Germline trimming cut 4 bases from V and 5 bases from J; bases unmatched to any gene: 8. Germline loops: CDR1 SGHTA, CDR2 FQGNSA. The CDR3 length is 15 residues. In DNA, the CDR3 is TGTGCCAGCAGCTCCCAGGACAGGGGAGGCGAGACCCAGTACTTC. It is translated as CASSSQDRGGETQYF.

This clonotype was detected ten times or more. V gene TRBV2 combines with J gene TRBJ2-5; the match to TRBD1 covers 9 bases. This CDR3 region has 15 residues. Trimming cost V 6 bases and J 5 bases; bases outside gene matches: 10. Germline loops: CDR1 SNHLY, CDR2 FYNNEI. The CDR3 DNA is TGTGCCAGCAGCGCTGACAGGGGGAGCACGGAGACCCAGTACTTC. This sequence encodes CASSADRGSTETQYF. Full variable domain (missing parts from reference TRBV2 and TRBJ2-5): EPEVTQTPSHQVTQMGQEVILRCVPISNHLYFYWYRQILGQKVEFLVSFYNNEISEKSEIFDDQFSVERPDGSNFTLKIRSTKLEDSAMYFCASSADRGSTETQYFGPGTRLLVL.